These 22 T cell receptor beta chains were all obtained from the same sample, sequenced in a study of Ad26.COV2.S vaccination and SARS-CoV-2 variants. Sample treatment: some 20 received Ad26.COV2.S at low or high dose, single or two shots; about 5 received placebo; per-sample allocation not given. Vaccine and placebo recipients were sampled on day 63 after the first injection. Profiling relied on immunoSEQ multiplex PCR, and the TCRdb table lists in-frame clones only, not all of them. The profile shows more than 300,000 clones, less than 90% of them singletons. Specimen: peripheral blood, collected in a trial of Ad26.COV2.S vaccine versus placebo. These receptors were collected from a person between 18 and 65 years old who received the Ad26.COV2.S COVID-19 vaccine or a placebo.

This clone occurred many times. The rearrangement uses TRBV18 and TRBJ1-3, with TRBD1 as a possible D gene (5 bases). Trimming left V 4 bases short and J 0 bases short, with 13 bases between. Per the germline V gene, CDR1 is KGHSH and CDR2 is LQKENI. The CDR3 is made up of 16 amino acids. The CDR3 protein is CASSRQSTVSGNTIYF. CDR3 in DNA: TGTGCCAGCTCACGACAGTCTACGGTCTCTGGAAACACCATATATTTT.

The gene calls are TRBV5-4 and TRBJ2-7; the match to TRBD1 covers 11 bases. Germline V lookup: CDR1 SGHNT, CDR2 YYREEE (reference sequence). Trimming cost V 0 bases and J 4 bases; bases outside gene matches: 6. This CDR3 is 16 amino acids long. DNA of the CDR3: TGTGCCAGCAGCTTGGGGGGACAGGGGGGATTTTACGAGCAGTACTTC. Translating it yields CASSLGGQGGFYEQYF.

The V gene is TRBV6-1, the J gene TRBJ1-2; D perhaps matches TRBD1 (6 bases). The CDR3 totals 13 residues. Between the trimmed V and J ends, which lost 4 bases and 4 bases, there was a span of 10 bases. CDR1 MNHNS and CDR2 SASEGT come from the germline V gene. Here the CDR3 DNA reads TGTGCCAGCAGTGCACAGGGACCCTATGGCTACACCTTC. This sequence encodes CASSAQGPYGYTF.

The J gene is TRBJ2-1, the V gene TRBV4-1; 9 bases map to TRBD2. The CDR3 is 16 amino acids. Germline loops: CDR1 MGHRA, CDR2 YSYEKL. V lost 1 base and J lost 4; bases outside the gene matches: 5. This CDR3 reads CASSQGLAALYNEQFF. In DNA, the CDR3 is TGCGCCAGCAGCCAAGGACTAGCGGCCCTGTACAATGAGCAGTTCTTC.

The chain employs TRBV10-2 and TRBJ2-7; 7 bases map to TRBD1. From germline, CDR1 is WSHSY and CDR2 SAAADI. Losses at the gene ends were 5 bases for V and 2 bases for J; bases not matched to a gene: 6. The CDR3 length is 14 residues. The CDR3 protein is CASSPPTGAYEQYF. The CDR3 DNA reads TGCGCCAGCAGTCCCCCCACAGGGGCCTACGAGCAGTACTTC.

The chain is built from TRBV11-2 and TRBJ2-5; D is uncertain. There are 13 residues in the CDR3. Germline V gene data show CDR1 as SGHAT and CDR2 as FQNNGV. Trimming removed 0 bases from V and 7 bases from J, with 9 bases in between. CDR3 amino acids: CASSLDRSPTQYF. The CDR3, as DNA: TGTGCCAGCAGCTTAGATCGTTCCCCGACCCAGTACTTC.

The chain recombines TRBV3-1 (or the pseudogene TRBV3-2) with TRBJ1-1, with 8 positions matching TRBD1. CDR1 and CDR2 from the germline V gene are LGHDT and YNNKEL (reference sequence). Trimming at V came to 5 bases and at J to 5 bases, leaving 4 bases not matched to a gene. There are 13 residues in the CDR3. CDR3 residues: CASSKQGGTEAFF. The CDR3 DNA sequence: TGTGCCAGCAGCAAACAGGGGGGGACTGAAGCTTTCTTT.

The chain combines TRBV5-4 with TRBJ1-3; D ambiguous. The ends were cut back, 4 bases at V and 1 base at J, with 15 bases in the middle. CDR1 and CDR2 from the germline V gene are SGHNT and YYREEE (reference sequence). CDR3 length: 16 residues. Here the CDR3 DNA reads TGTGCCAGCAGCCCCGGGTCCCACCGGTCTGGAAACACCATATATTTT. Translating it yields CASSPGSHRSGNTIYF.

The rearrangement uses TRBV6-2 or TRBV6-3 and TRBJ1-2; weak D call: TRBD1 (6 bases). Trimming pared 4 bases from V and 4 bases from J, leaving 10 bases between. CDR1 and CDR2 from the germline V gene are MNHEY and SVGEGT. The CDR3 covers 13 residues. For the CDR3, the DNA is TGTGCCAGCAGTTCGGACAGTTCCTATGGCTACACCTTC. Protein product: CASSSDSSYGYTF.

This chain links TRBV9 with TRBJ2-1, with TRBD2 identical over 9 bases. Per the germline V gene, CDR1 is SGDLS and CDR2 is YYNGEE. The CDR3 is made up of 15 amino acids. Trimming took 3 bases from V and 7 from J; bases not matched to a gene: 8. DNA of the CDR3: TGTGCCAGCAGCGGACGACTAGCGGTAGGAAATGAGCAGTTCTTC. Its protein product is CASSGRLAVGNEQFF.

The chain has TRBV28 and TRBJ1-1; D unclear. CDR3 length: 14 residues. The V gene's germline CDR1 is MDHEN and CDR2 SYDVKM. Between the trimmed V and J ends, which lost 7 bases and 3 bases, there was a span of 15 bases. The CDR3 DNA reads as TGTGCCAGCACTACGGACCCTGGGGACACTGAAGCTTTCTTT. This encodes CASTTDPGDTEAFF.

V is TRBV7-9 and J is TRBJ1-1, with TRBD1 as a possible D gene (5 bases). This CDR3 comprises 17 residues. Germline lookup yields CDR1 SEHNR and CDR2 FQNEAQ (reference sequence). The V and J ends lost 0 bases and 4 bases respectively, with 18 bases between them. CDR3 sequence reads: CASSLALKGTGGTEAFF. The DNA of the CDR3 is TGTGCCAGCAGCTTAGCGCTAAAGGGCACGGGGGGCACTGAAGCTTTCTTT.

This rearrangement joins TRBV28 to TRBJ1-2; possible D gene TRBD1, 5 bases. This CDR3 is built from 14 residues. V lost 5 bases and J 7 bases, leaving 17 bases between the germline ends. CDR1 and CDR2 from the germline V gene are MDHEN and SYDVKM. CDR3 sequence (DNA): TGTGCCAGCAGTCGGGCGGAGACAGCTCTTGGCTACACCTTC. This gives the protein CASSRAETALGYTF.

CDR3 loop: CASTKLPGTETYEQYF. The CDR3 bases are TGCGCCAGCACTAAACTCCCGGGGACAGAGACCTACGAGCAGTACTTC. The rearrangement joins TRBV5-1 to TRBJ2-7; 7 bases are a match to TRBD1. Germline V gives CDR1 SGHRS, CDR2 YFSETQ. Trimming removed 6 bases from V and 2 bases from J; junction bases left unmatched: 14. The CDR3 length is 16 residues.

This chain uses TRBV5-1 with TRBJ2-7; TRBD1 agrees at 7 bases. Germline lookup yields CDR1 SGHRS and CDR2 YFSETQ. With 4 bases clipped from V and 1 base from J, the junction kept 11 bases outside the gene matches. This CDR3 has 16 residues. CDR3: CASSPSDRDLSYEQYF. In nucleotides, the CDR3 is TGCGCCAGCAGCCCCTCAGACAGGGATTTATCCTACGAGCAGTACTTC.

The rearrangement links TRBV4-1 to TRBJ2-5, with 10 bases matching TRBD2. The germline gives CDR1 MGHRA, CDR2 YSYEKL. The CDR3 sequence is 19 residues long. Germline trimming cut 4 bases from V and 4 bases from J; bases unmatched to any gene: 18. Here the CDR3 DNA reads TGCGCCAGCAGCCGGGAGCCTCGTCGGACTAGCGGCGCGAGAGAGACCCAGTACTTC. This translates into CASSREPRRTSGARETQYF.

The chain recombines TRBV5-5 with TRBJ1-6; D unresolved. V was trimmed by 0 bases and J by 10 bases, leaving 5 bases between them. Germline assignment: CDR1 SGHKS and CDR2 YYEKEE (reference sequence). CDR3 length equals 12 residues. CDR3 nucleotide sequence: TGTGCCAGCAGCTTGGACAGCTCACCCCTCCACTTT. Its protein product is CASSLDSSPLHF.

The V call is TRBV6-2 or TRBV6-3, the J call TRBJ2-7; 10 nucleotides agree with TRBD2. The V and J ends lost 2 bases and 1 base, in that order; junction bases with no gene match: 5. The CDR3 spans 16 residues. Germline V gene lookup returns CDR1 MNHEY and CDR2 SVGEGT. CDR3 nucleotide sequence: TGTGCCAGCAGTTACCCCACTAGCGGGACATCCTACGAGCAGTACTTC. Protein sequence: CASSYPTSGTSYEQYF.

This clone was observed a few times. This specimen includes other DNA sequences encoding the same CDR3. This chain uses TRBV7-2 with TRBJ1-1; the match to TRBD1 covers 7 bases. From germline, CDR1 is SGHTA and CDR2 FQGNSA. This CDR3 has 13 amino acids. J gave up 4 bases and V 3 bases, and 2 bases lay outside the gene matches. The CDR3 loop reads CASSLDRFTEAFF. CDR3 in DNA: TGTGCCAGCAGCTTGGACAGGTTCACTGAAGCTTTCTTT. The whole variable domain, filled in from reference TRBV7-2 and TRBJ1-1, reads GAGVSQSPSNKVTEKGKDVELRCDPISGHTALYWYRQSLGQGLEFLIYFQGNSAPDKSGLPSDRFSAERTGGSVSTLTIQRTQQEDSAVYLCASSLDRFTEAFFGQGTRLTVV.

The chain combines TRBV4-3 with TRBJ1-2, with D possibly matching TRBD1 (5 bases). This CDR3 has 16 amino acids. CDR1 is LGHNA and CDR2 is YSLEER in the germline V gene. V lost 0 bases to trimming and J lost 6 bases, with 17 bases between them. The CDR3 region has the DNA TGCGCCAGCAGCCAAGATCGGTACGGGGCGCGGAATGGCTACACCTTC. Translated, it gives CASSQDRYGARNGYTF.

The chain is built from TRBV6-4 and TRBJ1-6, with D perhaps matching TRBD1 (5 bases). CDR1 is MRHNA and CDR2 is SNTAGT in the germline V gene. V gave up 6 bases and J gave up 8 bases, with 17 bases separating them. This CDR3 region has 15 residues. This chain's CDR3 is CASSEQALSDSPLHF. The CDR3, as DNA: TGTGCCAGCAGCGAACAGGCCCTGTCGGATTCACCCCTCCACTTT.

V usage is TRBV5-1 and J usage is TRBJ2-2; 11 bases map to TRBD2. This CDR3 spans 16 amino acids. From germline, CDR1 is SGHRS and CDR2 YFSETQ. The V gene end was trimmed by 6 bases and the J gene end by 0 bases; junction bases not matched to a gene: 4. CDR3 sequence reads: CASKASGRTNTGELFF. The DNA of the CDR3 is TGCGCCAGCAAGGCTAGCGGGAGGACGAACACCGGGGAGCTGTTTTTT.